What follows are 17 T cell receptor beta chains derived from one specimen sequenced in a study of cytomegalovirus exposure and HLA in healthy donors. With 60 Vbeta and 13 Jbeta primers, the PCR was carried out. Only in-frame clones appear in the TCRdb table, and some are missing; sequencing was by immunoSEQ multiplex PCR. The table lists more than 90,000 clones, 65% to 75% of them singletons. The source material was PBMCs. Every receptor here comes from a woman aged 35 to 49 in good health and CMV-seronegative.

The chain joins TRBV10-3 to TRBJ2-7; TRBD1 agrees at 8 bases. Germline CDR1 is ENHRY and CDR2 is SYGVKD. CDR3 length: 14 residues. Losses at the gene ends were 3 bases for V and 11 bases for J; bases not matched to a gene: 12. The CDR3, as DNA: TGTGCCATCAGTGAATTTTCCACCGGGACAGGAGAGTACTTC. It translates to CAISEFSTGTGEYF.

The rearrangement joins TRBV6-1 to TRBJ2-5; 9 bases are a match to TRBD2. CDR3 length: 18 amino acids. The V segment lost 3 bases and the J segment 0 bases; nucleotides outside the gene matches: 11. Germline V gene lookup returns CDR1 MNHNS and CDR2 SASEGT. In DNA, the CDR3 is TGTGCCAGCAGTGACGAACTAGCGGGCTCATTTTACCAAGAGACCCAGTACTTC. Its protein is CASSDELAGSFYQETQYF.

For the CDR3, the DNA is TGTGCCAGCAGTCCTGTAGGGGGCGGTACTGAAGCTTTCTTT. Translation: CASSPVGGGTEAFF. This chain uses TRBV7-2 with TRBJ1-1; 7 bases map to TRBD1. This CDR3 is 14 amino acids long. V lost 6 bases, J lost 5 bases, and 9 bases stayed unmatched. The germline V gene has CDR1 SGHTA and CDR2 FQGNSA.

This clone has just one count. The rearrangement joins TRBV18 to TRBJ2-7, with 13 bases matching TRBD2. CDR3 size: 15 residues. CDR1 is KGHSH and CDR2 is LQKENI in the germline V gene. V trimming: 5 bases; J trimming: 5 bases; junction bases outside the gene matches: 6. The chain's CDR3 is CASSTTSGGAHEQYF. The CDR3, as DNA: TGTGCCAGCTCAACCACTAGCGGGGGGGCCCACGAGCAGTACTTC.

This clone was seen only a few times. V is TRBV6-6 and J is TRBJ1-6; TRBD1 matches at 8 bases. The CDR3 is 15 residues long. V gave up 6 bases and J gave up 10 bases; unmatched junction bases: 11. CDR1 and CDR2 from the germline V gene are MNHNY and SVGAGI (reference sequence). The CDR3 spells CASRQKPTGGSPLHF. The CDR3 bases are TGTGCCAGCAGACAAAAGCCTACAGGGGGGTCACCCCTCCACTTT.

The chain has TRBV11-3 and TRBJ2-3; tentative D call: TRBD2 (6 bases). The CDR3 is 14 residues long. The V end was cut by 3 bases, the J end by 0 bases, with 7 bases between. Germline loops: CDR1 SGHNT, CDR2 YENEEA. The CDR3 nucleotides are TGTGCCAGCAGCTTCGGGGGAAGCACAGATACGCAGTATTTT. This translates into CASSFGGSTDTQYF.

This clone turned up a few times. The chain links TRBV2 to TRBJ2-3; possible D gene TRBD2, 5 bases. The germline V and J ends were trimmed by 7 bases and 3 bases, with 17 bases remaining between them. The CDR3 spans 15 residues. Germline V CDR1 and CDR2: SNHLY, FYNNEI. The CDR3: CASIPRGSATDTQYF. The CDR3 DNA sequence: TGTGCCAGCATCCCCCGGGGTAGCGCTACAGATACGCAGTATTTT.

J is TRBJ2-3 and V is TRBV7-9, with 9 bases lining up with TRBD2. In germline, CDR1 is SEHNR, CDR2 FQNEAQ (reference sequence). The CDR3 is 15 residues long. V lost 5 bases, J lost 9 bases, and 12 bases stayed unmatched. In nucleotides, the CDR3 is TGTGCCAGCAGCCCTAGCGCGGGAGGGCCGTGGACGCAGTATTTT. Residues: CASSPSAGGPWTQYF. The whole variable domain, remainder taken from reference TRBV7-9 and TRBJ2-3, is DTGVSQNPRHKITKRGQNVTFRCDPISEHNRLYWYRQTLGQGPEFLTYFQNEAQLEKSRLLSDRFSAERPKGSFSTLEIQRTEQGDSAMYLCASSPSAGGPWTQYFGPGTRLTVL.

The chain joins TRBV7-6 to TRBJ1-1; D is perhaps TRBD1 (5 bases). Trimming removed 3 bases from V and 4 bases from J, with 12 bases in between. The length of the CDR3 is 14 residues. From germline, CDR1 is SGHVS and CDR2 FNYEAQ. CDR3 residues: CASSFAGDGTEAFF. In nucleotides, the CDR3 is TGTGCCAGCAGCTTCGCGGGGGACGGCACTGAAGCTTTCTTT.

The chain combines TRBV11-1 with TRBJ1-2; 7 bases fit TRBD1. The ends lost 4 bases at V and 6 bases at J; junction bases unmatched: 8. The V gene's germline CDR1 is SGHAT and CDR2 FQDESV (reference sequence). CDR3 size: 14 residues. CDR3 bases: TGTGCCAGCAGCTCCAACAGGGGTCTCGATGGCTACACCTTC. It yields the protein CASSSNRGLDGYTF. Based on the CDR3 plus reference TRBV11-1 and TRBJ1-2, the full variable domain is EAEVAQSPRYKITEKSQAVAFWCDPISGHATLYWYRQILGQGPELLVQFQDESVVDDSQLPKDRFSAERLKGVDSTLKIQPAELGDSAMYLCASSSNRGLDGYTFGSGTRLTVV.

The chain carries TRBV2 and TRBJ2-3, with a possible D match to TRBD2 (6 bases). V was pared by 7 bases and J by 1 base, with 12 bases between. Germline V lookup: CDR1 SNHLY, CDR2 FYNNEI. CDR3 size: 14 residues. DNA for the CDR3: TGTGCCAGCATCCGAACGGGGGGCACAGATACGCAGTATTTT. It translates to CASIRTGGTDTQYF.

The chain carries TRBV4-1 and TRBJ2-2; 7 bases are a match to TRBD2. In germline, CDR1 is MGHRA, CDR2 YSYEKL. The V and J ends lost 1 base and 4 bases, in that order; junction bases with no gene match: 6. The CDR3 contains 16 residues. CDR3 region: CASSQGLAVTTGELFF. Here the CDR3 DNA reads TGCGCCAGCAGCCAAGGTCTAGCGGTTACCACCGGGGAGCTGTTTTTT.

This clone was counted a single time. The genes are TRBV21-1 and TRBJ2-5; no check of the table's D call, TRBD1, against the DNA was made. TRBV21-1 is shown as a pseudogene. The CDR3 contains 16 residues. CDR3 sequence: CASSQTPGQGWETQYF. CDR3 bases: TGTGCCAGCAGCCAGACGCCGGGACAGGGCTGGGAGACCCAGTACTTC.

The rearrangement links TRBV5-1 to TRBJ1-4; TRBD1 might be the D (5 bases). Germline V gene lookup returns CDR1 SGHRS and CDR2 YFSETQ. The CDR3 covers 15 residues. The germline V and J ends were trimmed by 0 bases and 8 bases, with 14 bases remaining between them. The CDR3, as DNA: TGCGCCAGCAGCTTGGGGACGGAGGGGAACGAAAAACTGTTTTTT. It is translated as CASSLGTEGNEKLFF.

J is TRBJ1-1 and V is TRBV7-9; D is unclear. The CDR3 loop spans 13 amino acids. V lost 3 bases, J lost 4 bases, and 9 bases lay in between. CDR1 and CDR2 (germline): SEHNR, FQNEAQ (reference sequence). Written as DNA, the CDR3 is TGTGCCAGCAGCTTGAGTGAGTTCACTGAAGCTTTCTTT. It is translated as CASSLSEFTEAFF.

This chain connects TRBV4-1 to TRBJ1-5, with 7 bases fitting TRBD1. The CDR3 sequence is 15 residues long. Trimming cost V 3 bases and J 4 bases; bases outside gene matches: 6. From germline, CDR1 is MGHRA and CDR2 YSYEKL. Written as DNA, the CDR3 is TGCGCCAGCAGCCACGACACAGGGGCTAATCAGCCCCAGCATTTT. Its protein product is CASSHDTGANQPQHF.

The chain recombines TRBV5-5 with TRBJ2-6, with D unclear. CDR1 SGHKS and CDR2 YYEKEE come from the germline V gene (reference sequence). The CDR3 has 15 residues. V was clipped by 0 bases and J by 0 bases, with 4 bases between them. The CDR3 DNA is TGTGCCAGCAGCTTGGCTAGCTCTGGGGCCAACGTCCTGACTTTC. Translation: CASSLASSGANVLTF.